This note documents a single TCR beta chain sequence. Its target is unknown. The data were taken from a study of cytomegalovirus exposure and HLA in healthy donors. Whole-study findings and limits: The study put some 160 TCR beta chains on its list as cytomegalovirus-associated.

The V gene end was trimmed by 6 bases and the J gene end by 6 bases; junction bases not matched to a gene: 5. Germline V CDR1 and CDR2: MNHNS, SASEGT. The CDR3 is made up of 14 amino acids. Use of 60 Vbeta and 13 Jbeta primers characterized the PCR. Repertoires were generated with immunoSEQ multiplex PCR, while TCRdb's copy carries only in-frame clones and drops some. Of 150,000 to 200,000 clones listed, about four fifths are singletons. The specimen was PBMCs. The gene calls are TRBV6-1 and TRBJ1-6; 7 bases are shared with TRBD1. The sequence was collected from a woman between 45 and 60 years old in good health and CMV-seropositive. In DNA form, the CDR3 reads TGTGCCAGCAGCCCGGACAGGCGTAATTCACCCCTCCACTTT. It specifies CASSPDRRNSPLHF.